A single sample gave rise to the 17 T cell receptor beta chains below, sequenced in a study of T cells in tumors after PD-1 blockade. Libraries were prepared by immunoSEQ multiplex PCR; TCRdb keeps only in-frame clonotypes and omits some of them. The sample comprises about 15,000 clones, 82% of which are singletons, and approximately 24% rests with the top ten. The sequencing used PBMCs, collected after anti-PD-1 treatment. The receptors derive from a human donor with basal cell carcinoma.

Remarks on this clone: Within the sample, other DNA sequences also encode this same CDR3. V is TRBV5-5 and J is TRBJ1-6; D is perhaps TRBD1 (5 bases). The CDR3 length is 16 residues. The germline V and J ends were trimmed by 0 bases and 7 bases, with 14 bases remaining between them. CDR1 and CDR2 (germline): SGHKS, YYEKEE (reference sequence). The CDR3 nucleotides are TGTGCCAGCAGCTTGGGCCCGGGGGTGGGCAATTCACCCCTCCACTTT. This encodes CASSLGPGVGNSPLHF.

The CDR3 DNA follows: TGCGCCAGCAGCCCCCTCCTACGGAATGAAAAACTGTTTTTT. Protein sequence: CASSPLLRNEKLFF. The rearrangement joins TRBV4-1 to TRBJ1-4; D uncertain. The germline V gene has CDR1 MGHRA and CDR2 YSYEKL. The V and J ends lost 4 bases and 5 bases respectively, with 11 bases between them. This CDR3 comprises 14 residues.

The CDR3 region has the DNA TGTGCCAGCAGCCGAGGGGTCACTAATGAAAAACTGTTTTTT. Amino acids: CASSRGVTNEKLFF. The chain links TRBV7-8 to TRBJ1-4; tentative D call: TRBD1 (5 bases). The CDR3 length is 14 residues. The V gene's germline CDR1 is SGHVS and CDR2 FQNEAQ. V gave up 5 bases and J gave up 2 bases, with 9 bases separating them.

With regard to this clone: Other nucleotide sequences from this sample produce the same CDR3. The V gene is TRBV2, the J gene TRBJ2-1; 8 bases agree with TRBD2. The CDR3 spans 19 residues. Germline loops: CDR1 SNHLY, CDR2 FYNNEI. CDR3 sequence reads: CPRCDGGAGVGSSYNEQFF. Here the CDR3 DNA reads TGTCCCCGCTGTGACGGGGGGGCGGGGGTGGGGAGCTCCTACAATGAGCAGTTCTTC.

V gene TRBV5-1 combines with J gene TRBJ1-6, with D maybe TRBD1 (6 bases). Germline V CDR1 and CDR2: SGHRS, YFSETQ. V dropped 4 bases and J dropped 6 bases, with 17 bases sitting between them. This CDR3 spans 16 amino acids. DNA of the CDR3: TGCGCCAGCAGCACGTCCTCGGGGGCGGGTAATTCACCCCTCCACTTT. It specifies CASSTSSGAGNSPLHF.

The chain combines TRBV5-6 with TRBJ2-7; 11 bases match TRBD1. Trimming removed 4 bases from V and 4 bases from J; junction bases left unmatched: 7. Germline V CDR1 and CDR2: SGHDT, YYEEEE. The CDR3 is made up of 15 amino acids. The CDR3 is CASSPGTGGLYEQYF. In DNA, the CDR3 is TGTGCCAGCAGCCCGGGGACAGGGGGTTTATACGAGCAGTACTTC.

This rearrangement joins TRBV12-3 or TRBV12-4 to TRBJ2-7; 10 nucleotides line up with TRBD2. The CDR3 has 13 residues. V lost 10 bases to trimming and J lost 3 bases; unmatched junction nucleotides: 6. The DNA for the CDR3 is TGTGCCACCTCAGCGGGAGGGAACTACGAGCAGTACTTC. Residues: CATSAGGNYEQYF.

V gene TRBV2 combines with J gene TRBJ2-1; perhaps TRBD2 as D (6 bases). The germline gives CDR1 SNHLY, CDR2 FYNNEI. This CDR3 region has 19 residues. V lost 11 bases and J lost 0, with 29 bases in between. The CDR3 is CACCDGWAGLGSSYNEQFF. CDR3 sequence (DNA): TGTGCCTGCTGTGATGGGTGGGCGGGGTTGGGGAGCTCCTACAATGAGCAGTTCTTC.

The gene calls are TRBV6-5 and TRBJ2-1; 14 bases fit TRBD2. J lost 8 bases, V lost 6 bases, and 3 bases had no gene match. From germline, CDR1 is MNHEY and CDR2 SVGAGI. The CDR3 has 14 amino acids. The CDR3 bases are TGTGCCAGCAGCGGGACTAGCGGGAGCTATGAGCAGTTCTTC. Protein product: CASSGTSGSYEQFF.

The gene calls are TRBV25-1 and TRBJ1-4; tentatively, D is TRBD1 (5 bases). V was clipped by 7 bases and J by 6 bases, with 12 bases between them. CDR3 length: 13 amino acids. Germline values: CDR1 MGHDK, CDR2 SYGVNS. CDR3 amino acids: CASTRQIDEKLFF. CDR3 bases: TGTGCCAGCACTCGACAGATTGATGAAAAACTGTTTTTT.

The chain carries TRBV28 and TRBJ2-7; D gene unclear. The CDR3 is 15 amino acids. Germline CDR1 reads MDHEN; CDR2 reads SYDVKM. Trimming pared 3 bases from V and 3 bases from J, leaving 15 bases between. DNA of the CDR3: TGTGCCAGCAGTTTTCGGCTGCGGAAACACTACGAGCAGTACTTC. Its protein product is CASSFRLRKHYEQYF. The variable domain in full, completed from reference TRBV28 and TRBJ2-7, reads DVKVTQSSRYLVKRTGEKVFLECVQDMDHENMFWYRQDPGLGLRLIYFSYDVKMKEKGDIPEGYSVSREKKERFSLILESASTNQTSMYLCASSFRLRKHYEQYFGPGTRLTVT.

The chain combines TRBV5-4 with TRBJ2-1; D unclear. Trimming left V 3 bases short and J 0 bases short, with 13 bases between. The CDR3 has 16 amino acids. The germline V gene has CDR1 SGHNT and CDR2 YYREEE (reference sequence). CDR3 in DNA: TGTGCCAGCAGCTCACCTACTACAAGCTCCTACAATGAGCAGTTCTTC. This encodes CASSSPTTSSYNEQFF.

To note about this clone: The same CDR3 can be traced to other DNA sequences in this sample. The chain links TRBV2 to TRBJ2-1; 8 nucleotides match TRBD2. The CDR3 is 19 amino acids. Germline V CDR1 and CDR2: SNHLY, FYNNEI. For the CDR3, the DNA is TGTCCCCCCTGTGACGGGGGGGCGCGGGCGGGGAGCTCCTACAATGAGCAGTTCTTC. Amino acid sequence: CPPCDGGARAGSSYNEQFF.

This clone is judged large (0.1 to 1%). V and J are TRBV7-9 and TRBJ2-1, with D possibly being TRBD1 (5 bases). Germline CDR1 reads SEHNR; CDR2 reads FQNEAQ (reference sequence). The CDR3 length is 15 residues. V was shortened by 1 base and J by 3 bases, with 10 bases between the two germline ends. The CDR3 spells CASSLVKGYYNEQFF. CDR3 coding DNA: TGTGCCAGCAGCTTAGTTAAGGGGTACTACAATGAGCAGTTCTTC. The full variable domain, with the rest looked up from reference TRBV7-9 and TRBJ2-1, is DTGVSQNPRHKITKRGQNVTFRCDPISEHNRLYWYRQTLGQGPEFLTYFQNEAQLEKSRLLSDRFSAERPKGSFSTLEIQRTEQGDSAMYLCASSLVKGYYNEQFFGPGTRLTVL.

The table lists this clone with a count of one. This rearrangement joins TRBV3-1 (or the pseudogene TRBV3-2) to TRBJ2-3; D gene uncertain. The CDR3 is 13 residues long. The germline gives CDR1 LGHDT, CDR2 YNNKEL (reference sequence). V was cut by 1 base and J by 2 bases, with 4 bases left in between. The CDR3 coding sequence is TGTGCCAGCAGCCAAGCGAACACAGATACGCAGTATTTT. It encodes CASSQANTDTQYF.

This clone was detected a few times. The chain carries TRBV11-3 and TRBJ2-3, with 7 bases identical to TRBD1. Germline loops: CDR1 SGHNT, CDR2 YENEEA. The CDR3 extends over 16 amino acids. The V segment lost 5 bases and the J segment 3 bases; nucleotides outside the gene matches: 11. Here the CDR3 DNA reads TGTGCCAGCAGCCCGCATGCCGGGACAGATACAGATACGCAGTATTTT. Translated, it gives CASSPHAGTDTDTQYF.

The chain has TRBV2 and TRBJ2-1, with 8 bases that match TRBD1. Germline CDR1 reads SNHLY; CDR2 reads FYNNEI. Germline trimming cut 7 bases from V and 4 bases from J; bases unmatched to any gene: 9. CDR3 length: 15 residues. The CDR3 DNA sequence: TGTGCCAGCACAGTACAGGGGGGCGCATACAATGAGCAGTTCTTC. Residues: CASTVQGGAYNEQFF.